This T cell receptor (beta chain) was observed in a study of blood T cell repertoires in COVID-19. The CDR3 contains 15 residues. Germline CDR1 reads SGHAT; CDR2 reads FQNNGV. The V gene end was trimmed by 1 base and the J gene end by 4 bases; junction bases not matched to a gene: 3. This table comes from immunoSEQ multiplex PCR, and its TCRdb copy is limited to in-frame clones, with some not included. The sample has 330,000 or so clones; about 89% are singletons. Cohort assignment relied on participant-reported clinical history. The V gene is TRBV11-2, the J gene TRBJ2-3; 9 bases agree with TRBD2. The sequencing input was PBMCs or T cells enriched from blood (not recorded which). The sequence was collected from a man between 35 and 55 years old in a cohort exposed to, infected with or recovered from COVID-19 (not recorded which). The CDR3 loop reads CASSLVGLAADTQYF. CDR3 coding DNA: TGTGCCAGCAGCTTAGTGGGACTAGCCGCAGATACGCAGTATTTT.